The 8 T cell receptor beta chains reported below all come from one sample, sequenced in a study of T-cell memory formation after mild COVID-19. TCRdb reanalysed the 5' RACE reads using MiXCR and keeps one entry per CDR3 protein. This sample has about 350,000 distinct CDR3 sequences, with roughly 13% found just once. Sequencing was done on a sample of PBMCs or a T cell subset sorted from them (not recorded which). These receptors were collected from a man aged 18 to 29 who had mild COVID-19 (a few samples of this study predate the infection). Cell type and time point are not known.

The chain is built from TRBV7-9 and TRBJ2-5; tentative D call: TRBD2 (6 bases). The CDR3 length is 13 residues. V lost 3 bases and J lost 3, with 8 bases in between. CDR1 and CDR2 from the germline V gene are SEHNR and FQNEAQ (reference sequence). The CDR3 is CASSFPSEETQYF. Here the CDR3 DNA reads TGTGCCAGCAGCTTTCCTAGCGAAGAGACCCAGTACTTC.

The V call is TRBV5-1, the J call TRBJ2-3; no clear D. The CDR3 spans 11 residues. Germline V lookup: CDR1 SGHRS, CDR2 YFSETQ. The V end lost 0 bases, the J end lost 13 bases, and 9 bases lay between the germline ends. Here the CDR3 reads CASSLEIEKYF. DNA of the CDR3: TGCGCCAGCAGCTTGGAGATTGAGAAGTATTTT. Full variable domain (missing parts from reference TRBV5-1 and TRBJ2-3): KAGVTQTPRYLIKTRGQQVTLSCSPISGHRSVSWYQQTPGQGLQFLFEYFSETQRNKGNFPGRFSGRQFSNSRSEMNVSTLELGDSALYLCASSLEIEKYFGPGTRLTVL.

This clonotype occurred many times. The V and J genes are TRBV4-3 and TRBJ1-1; TRBD1 is a possible D gene (6 bases). The length of the CDR3 is 14 residues. V was pared by 0 bases and J by 7 bases, with 12 bases between. Per the germline V gene, CDR1 is LGHNA and CDR2 is YSLEER. The CDR3 coding sequence is TGCGCCAGCAGCCAAGATAGGGGGGCAGATGAAGCTTTCTTT. Encoded protein: CASSQDRGADEAFF.

This clonotype was detected ten times or more. The CDR3: CSARQDRTDTQYF. CDR3 nucleotide sequence: TGCAGTGCCCGACAGGATCGCACAGATACGCAGTATTTT. This chain links TRBV20-1 with TRBJ2-3; tentative D call: TRBD1 (6 bases). Deletions cut 6 bases from V and 1 base from J, with 11 bases between. The CDR3 is 13 amino acids. CDR1 is DFQATT, CDR2 SNEGSKA, per germline (reference sequence).

This clonotype appeared many times. V is TRBV18 and J is TRBJ2-3; 7 bases agree with TRBD2. The CDR3 spans 15 residues. The germline gives CDR1 KGHSH, CDR2 LQKENI. The trim removed 3 bases at V and 2 bases at J, leaving 5 bases unmatched. CDR3 sequence (DNA): TGTGCCAGCTCACCGAGGCGGGGGACCACAGATACGCAGTATTTT. It translates to CASSPRRGTTDTQYF.

This clonotype was detected a few times. The V gene is TRBV25-1, the J gene TRBJ1-1; no clear D gene. Germline CDR1 MGHDK, CDR2 SYGVNS. The CDR3 has 11 amino acids. V was shortened by 4 bases and J by 7 bases, with 7 bases between the two germline ends. CDR3 coding DNA: TGTGCCAGCAGTGTGGCGGATGAAGCTTTCTTT. Amino acids: CASSVADEAFF.

This sequence joins TRBV7-2 and TRBJ2-3, with 7 bases aligning to TRBD2. V lost 2 bases, J lost 0 bases, and 11 bases stayed unmatched. The CDR3 loop spans 18 amino acids. Per germline, CDR1 SGHTA and CDR2 FQGNSA. CDR3 amino acids: CASSLYAGSGESTDTQYF. CDR3 DNA sequence: TGTGCCAGCAGCTTATATGCCGGCAGCGGGGAGAGCACAGATACGCAGTATTTT.

This clonotype was counted many times. The chain joins TRBV9 to TRBJ2-3, with 10 bases identical to TRBD2. V dropped 0 bases and J dropped 0; count of bases not matched to a gene: 4. The CDR3 contains 17 residues. In germline, CDR1 is SGDLS, CDR2 YYNGEE. This CDR3 reads CASSVGLAGGSTDTQYF. In DNA, the CDR3 is TGTGCCAGCAGCGTAGGACTAGCGGGTGGGAGCACAGATACGCAGTATTTT.